These T cell receptor beta chains were read from a single sample in a study of T-cell memory formation after mild COVID-19. TCRdb called the 5' RACE reads again in MiXCR, with one record for every CDR3 protein. Of under 150,000 distinct CDR3 sequences in the sample, roughly 20% were seen once. The material sequenced was PBMCs or a T cell subset sorted from them (not recorded which). These receptors were collected from a man aged 18 to 30 who had mild COVID-19 (a few samples of this study predate the infection). Cell type and time point are not known. The CDR3 runs from the conserved cysteine through the conserved F or W. A D gene is named only where the DNA matches it firmly. Not every row has a clone size; where given, it reads once, few, many or a size class.

>TRBJ2-1|TRBV12-3/TRBV12-4|few|.
CASREIGHGIYNEQFF
TGTGCCAGCAGGGAAATAGGTCATGGGATCTACAATGAGCAGTTCTTC
>TRBJ2-1|TRBV5-1|.|TRBD2
CTSSWLAGGAHNEQFF
TGCACCAGCAGCTGGCTTGCGGGGGGCGCCCACAATGAGCAGTTCTTC
>TRBJ2-7|TRBV9|medium-sized|TRBD1
CASSVGTGGSYEQYF
TGTGCCAGCAGCGTCGGGACAGGGGGCTCCTACGAGCAGTACTTC
>TRBJ2-3|TRBV5-6|.|TRBD1
CASSPQVREQGPDTQYF
TGTGCCAGCAGCCCTCAGGTACGAGAACAGGGGCCAGATACGCAGTATTTT
>TRBJ2-2|TRBV6-5|.|TRBD1
CASSYLSRTGTTGELFF
TGTGCCAGCAGTTACTTGTCCAGGACAGGGACCACCGGGGAGCTGTTTTTT
>TRBJ2-5|TRBV11-2|.|.
CASSSVWGRETQYF
TGTGCCAGCAGCTCCGTCTGGGGGCGGGAGACCCAGTACTTC
>TRBJ1-5|TRBV4-3|.|.
CASSPVTTDQPQHF
TGCGCCAGCAGCCCGGTGACAACCGATCAGCCCCAGCATTTT
>TRBJ2-3|TRBV27|.|TRBD2
CASKSGATDTQYF
TGTGCCAGCAAGAGCGGGGCCACAGATACGCAGTATTTT
>TRBJ2-7|TRBV27|.|.
CASSSLQGPSYEQYF
TGTGCCAGCAGTTCATTACAGGGCCCCTCCTACGAGCAGTACTTC
>TRBJ2-7|TRBV5-6|.|.
CASSLSHRSYEQYF
TGTGCCAGCAGCTTGTCCCACCGCTCCTACGAGCAGTACTTC